This T cell receptor beta chain comes out of a study of blood T cell repertoires in COVID-19. Study overall: Both acute and convalescent COVID-19 samples were obtained from the United States, Italy and Spain. Sources were T cells, B-cell-depleted T cells, or PBMCs; the material itself was cDNA or gDNA.

The CDR3 is made up of 14 amino acids. V lost 2 bases and J lost 5, with 10 bases in between. Germline V gives CDR1 LGHNA, CDR2 YNFKEQ. Original handling: Reference gene primer amplification gave nucleated cell count estimates. The repertoire was sequenced with immunoSEQ multiplex PCR; TCRdb's copy has only in-frame clones and lacks some. V and J calls and clone size are as listed in that table; D and trimming were resolved from the DNA. The table shows 200,000 or so clones, with approximately 90% occurring only once. This clonotype was sampled from a man aged 50 to 59 with acute or convalescent COVID-19. The V call is TRBV4-2, the J call TRBJ1-3, with a weak D call TRBD1 (5 bases). The source material was peripheral blood. The DNA for the CDR3 is TGTGCCAGCAGCCAACCCCAGGGCAGAAACACCATATATTTT. Translated, it gives CASSQPQGRNTIYF.